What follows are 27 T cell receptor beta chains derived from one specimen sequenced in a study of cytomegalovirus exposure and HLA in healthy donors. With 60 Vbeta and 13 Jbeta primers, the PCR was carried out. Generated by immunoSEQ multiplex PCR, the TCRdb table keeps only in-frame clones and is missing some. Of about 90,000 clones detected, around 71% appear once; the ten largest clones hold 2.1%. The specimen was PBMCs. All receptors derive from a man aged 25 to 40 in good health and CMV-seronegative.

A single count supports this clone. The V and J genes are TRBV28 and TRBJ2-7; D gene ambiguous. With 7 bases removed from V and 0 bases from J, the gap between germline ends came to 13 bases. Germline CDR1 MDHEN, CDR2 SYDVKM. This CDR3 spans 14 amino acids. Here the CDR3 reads CASNLAQDSYEQYF. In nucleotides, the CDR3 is TGTGCCAGCAACCTTGCTCAGGACTCCTACGAGCAGTACTTC.

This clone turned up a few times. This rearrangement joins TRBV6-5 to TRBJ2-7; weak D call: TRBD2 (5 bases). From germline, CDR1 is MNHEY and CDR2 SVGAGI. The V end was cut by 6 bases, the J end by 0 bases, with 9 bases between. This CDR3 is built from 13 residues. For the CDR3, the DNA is TGTGCCAGCAGGGCGGGCCGCTCCTACGAGCAGTACTTC. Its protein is CASRAGRSYEQYF.

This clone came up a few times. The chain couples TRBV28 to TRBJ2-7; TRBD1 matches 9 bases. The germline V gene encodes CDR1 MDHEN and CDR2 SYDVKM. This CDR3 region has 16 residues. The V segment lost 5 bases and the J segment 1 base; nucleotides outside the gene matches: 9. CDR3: CASSPSGTGLSYEQYF. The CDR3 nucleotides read TGTGCCAGCAGTCCTTCCGGGACAGGGCTTTCCTACGAGCAGTACTTC.

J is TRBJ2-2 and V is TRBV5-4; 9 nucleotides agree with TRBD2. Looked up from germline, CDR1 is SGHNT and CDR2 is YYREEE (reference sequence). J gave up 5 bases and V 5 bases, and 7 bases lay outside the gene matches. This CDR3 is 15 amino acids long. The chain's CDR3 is CASSRTSGHTGELFF. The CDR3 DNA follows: TGTGCCAGCAGTCGAACTAGCGGGCATACCGGGGAGCTGTTTTTT. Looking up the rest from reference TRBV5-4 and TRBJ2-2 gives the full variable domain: ETGVTQSPTHLIKTRGQQVTLRCSSQSGHNTVSWYQQALGQGPQFIFQYYREEENGRGNFPPRFSGLQFPNYSSELNVNALELDDSALYLCASSRTSGHTGELFFGEGSRLTVL.

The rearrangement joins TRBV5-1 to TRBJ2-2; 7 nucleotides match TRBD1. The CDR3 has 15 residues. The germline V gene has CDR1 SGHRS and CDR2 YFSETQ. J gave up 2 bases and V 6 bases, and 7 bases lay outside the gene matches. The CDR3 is CASISGQANTGELFF. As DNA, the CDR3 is TGCGCCAGCATCTCAGGACAGGCCAACACCGGGGAGCTGTTTTTT.

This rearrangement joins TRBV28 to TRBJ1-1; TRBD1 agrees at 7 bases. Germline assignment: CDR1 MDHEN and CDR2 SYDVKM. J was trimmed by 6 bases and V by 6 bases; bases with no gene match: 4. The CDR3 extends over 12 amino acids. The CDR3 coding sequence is TGTGCCAGCAGCATAGACAGGGCTGAAGCTTTCTTT. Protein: CASSIDRAEAFF.

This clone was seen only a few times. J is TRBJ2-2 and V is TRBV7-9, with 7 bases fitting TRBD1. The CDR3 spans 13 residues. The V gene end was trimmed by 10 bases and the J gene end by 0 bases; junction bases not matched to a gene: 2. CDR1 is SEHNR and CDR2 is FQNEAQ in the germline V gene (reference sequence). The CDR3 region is CANQGANTGELFF. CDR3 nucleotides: TGTGCCAATCAGGGGGCGAACACCGGGGAGCTGTTTTTT.

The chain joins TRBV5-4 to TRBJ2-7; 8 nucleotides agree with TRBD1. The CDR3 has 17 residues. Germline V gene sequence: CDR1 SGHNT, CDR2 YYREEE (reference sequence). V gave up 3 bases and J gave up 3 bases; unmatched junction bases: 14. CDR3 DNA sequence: TGTGCCAGCAGCTCCATTAACAGGGGGAGAACGGACTACGAGCAGTACTTC. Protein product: CASSSINRGRTDYEQYF.

The CDR3 bases are TGTGCCAGCAGCTTCGGGGGGTCCGACTTCTCCCCCTACGAGCAGTACTTC. Its protein is CASSFGGSDFSPYEQYF. This sequence joins TRBV11-1 and TRBJ2-7; 7 bases map to TRBD2. Germline CDR1 reads SGHAT; CDR2 reads FQDESV (reference sequence). Germline trimming cut 3 bases from V and 2 bases from J; bases unmatched to any gene: 13. CDR3 length equals 17 residues.

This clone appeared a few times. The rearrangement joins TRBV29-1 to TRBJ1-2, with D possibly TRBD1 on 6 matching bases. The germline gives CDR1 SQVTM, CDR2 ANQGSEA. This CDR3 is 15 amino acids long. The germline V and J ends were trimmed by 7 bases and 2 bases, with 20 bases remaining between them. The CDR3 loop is CSALMDFQGNYGYTF. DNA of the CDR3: TGCAGCGCCCTGATGGACTTCCAGGGGAACTATGGCTACACCTTC.

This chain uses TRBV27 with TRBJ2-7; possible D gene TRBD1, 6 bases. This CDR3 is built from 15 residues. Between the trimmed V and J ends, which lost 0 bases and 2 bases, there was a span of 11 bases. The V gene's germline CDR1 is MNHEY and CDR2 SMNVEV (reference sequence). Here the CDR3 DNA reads TGTGCCAGCAGTTTATCAGGGACACCGACCTACGAGCAGTACTTC. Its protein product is CASSLSGTPTYEQYF.

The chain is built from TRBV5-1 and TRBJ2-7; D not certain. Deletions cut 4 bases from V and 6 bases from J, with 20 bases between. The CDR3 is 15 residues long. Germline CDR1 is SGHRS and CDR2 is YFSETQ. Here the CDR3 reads CASSPGEIKVSEQYF. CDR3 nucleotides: TGCGCCAGCAGCCCCGGAGAGATTAAAGTCTCCGAGCAGTACTTC.

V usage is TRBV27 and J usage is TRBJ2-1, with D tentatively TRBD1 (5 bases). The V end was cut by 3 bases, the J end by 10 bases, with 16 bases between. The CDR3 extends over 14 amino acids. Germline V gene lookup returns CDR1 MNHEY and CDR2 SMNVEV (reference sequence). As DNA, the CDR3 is TGTGCCAGCAGTTTCCAGCAGGGCTACGGAGAGCAGTTCTTC. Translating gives CASSFQQGYGEQFF.

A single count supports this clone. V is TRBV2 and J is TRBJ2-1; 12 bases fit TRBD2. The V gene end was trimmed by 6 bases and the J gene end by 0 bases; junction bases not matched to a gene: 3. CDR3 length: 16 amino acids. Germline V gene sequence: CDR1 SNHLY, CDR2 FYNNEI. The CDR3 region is CASSTTSGSSYNEQFF. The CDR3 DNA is TGTGCCAGCAGCACGACTAGCGGGAGCTCCTACAATGAGCAGTTCTTC.

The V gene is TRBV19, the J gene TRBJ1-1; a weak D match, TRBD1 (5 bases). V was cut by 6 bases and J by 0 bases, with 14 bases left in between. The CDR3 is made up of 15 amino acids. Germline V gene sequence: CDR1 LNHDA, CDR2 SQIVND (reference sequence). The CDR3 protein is CASRPQVNLNTEAFF. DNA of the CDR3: TGTGCCAGTAGACCACAGGTTAACCTGAACACTGAAGCTTTCTTT.

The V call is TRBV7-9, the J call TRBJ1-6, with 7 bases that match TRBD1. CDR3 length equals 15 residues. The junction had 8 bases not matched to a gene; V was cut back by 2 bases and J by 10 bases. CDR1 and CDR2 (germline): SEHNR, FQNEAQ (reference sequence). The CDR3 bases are TGTGCCAGCAGCTTAACCAGGGGGTGGCGATCACCCCTCCACTTT. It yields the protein CASSLTRGWRSPLHF.

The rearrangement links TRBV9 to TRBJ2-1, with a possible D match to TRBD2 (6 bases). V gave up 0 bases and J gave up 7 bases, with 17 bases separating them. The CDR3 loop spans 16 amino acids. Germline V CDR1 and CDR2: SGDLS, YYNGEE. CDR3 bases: TGTGCCAGCAGCGTAGTAGCCGGGAGTAGTGGGAATGAGCAGTTCTTC. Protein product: CASSVVAGSSGNEQFF. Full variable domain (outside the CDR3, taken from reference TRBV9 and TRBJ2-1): DSGVTQTPKHLITATGQRVTLRCSPRSGDLSVYWYQQSLDQGLQFLIQYYNGEERAKGNILERFSAQQFPDLHSELNLSSLELGDSALYFCASSVVAGSSGNEQFFGPGTRLTVL.

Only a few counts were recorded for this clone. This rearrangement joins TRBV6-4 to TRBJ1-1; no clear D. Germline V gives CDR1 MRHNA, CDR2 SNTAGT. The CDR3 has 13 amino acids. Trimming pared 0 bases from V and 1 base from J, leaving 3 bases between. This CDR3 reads CASSDSQNTEAFF. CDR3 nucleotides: TGTGCCAGCAGTGACTCACAGAACACTGAAGCTTTCTTT.

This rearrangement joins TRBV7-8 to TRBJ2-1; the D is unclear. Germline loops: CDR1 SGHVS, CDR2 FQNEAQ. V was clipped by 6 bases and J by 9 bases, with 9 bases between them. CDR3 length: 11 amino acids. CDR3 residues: CASSPNFEQFF. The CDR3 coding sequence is TGTGCCAGCAGTCCTAACTTTGAGCAGTTCTTC.

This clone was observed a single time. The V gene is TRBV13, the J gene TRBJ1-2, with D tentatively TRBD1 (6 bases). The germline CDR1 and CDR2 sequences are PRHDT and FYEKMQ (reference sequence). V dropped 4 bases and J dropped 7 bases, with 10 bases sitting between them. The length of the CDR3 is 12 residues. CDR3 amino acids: CASSSQGPGYTF. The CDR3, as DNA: TGTGCCAGCAGCTCCCAGGGGCCTGGCTACACCTTC.

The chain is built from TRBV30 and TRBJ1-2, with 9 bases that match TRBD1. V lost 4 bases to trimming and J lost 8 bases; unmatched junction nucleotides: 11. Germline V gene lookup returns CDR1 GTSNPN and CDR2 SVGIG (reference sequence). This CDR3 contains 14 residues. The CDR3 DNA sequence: TGTGCCTGGACACCTAGGGACAGGGAGAGGGGCTACACCTTC. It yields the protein CAWTPRDRERGYTF. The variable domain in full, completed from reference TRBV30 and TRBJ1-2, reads SQTIHQWPATLVQPVGSPLSLECTVEGTSNPNLYWYRQAAGRGLQLLFYSVGIGQISSEVPQNLSASRPQDRQFILSSKKLLLSDSGFYLCAWTPRDRERGYTFGSGTRLTVV.

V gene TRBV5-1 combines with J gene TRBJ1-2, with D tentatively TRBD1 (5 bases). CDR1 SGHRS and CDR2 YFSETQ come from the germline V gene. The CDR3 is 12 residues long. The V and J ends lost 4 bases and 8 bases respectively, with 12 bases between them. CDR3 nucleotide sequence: TGCGCCAGCAGCGCTTCAGGGTACGGCTACACCTTC. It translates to CASSASGYGYTF. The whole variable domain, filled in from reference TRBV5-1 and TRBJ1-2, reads KAGVTQTPRYLIKTRGQQVTLSCSPISGHRSVSWYQQTPGQGLQFLFEYFSETQRNKGNFPGRFSGRQFSNSRSEMNVSTLELGDSALYLCASSASGYGYTFGSGTRLTVV.

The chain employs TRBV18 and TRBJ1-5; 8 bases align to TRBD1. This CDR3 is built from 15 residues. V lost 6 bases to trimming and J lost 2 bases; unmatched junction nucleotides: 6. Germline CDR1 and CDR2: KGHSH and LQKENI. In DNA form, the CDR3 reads TGTGCCAGCTCCCCGGGGACAGGACGCAATCAGCCCCAGCATTTT. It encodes CASSPGTGRNQPQHF.

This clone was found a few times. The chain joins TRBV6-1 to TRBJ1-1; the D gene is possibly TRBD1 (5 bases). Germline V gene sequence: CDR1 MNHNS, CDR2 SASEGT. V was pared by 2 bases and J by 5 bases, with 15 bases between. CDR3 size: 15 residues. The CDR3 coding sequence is TGTGCCAGCAGTGAAACATTTGCTGGGGGGACTGAAGCTTTCTTT. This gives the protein CASSETFAGGTEAFF.

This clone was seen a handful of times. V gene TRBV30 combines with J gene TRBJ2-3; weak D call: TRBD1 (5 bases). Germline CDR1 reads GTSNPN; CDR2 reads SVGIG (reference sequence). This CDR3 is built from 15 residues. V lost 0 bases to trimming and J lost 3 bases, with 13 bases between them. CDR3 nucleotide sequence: TGTGCCTGGAGTGTACTCAGGGTGGGGACAGATACGCAGTATTTT. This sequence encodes CAWSVLRVGTDTQYF. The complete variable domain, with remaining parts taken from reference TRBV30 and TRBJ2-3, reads SQTIHQWPATLVQPVGSPLSLECTVEGTSNPNLYWYRQAAGRGLQLLFYSVGIGQISSEVPQNLSASRPQDRQFILSSKKLLLSDSGFYLCAWSVLRVGTDTQYFGPGTRLTVL.

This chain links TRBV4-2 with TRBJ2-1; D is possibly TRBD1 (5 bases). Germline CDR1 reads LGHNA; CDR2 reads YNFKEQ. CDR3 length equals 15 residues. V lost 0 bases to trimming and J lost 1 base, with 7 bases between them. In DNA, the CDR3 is TGTGCCAGCAGCCAAGACAGGGCGTCCTACAATGAGCAGTTCTTC. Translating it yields CASSQDRASYNEQFF.

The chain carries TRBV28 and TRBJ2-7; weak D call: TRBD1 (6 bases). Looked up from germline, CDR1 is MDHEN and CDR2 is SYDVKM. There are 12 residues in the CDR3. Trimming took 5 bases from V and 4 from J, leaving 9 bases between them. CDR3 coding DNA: TGTGCCAGCAGTGCGGACAGTTACGAGCAGTACTTC. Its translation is CASSADSYEQYF.